Reported below is one TCR beta chain. The sample comes from a study of T cell repertoires in ileal Crohn's disease. Germline V gene data show CDR1 as LGHNA and CDR2 as YNFKEQ. The CDR3 is 18 amino acids. J was trimmed by 1 base and V by 4 bases; bases with no gene match: 5. Measured with immunoSEQ multiplex PCR; TCRdb has only the in-frame clones, and not every one. In the table there are approximately 12,000 clones, about three quarters of which are singletons. The rearrangement joins TRBV4-2 to TRBJ2-3; 16 bases align to TRBD2. The source is an adult with Crohn's disease. Sequenced material: ileal tissue. The DNA of the CDR3 is TGTGCCAGCAGCCTGGGACTAGCGGGGGGGCCGGGCACAGATACGCAGTATTTT. Amino acids: CASSLGLAGGPGTDTQYF.